This T cell receptor beta chain emerged from a study of cytomegalovirus exposure and HLA in healthy donors. Trimming pared 3 bases from V and 0 bases from J, leaving 14 bases between. The CDR3 runs to 17 residues. Germline-derived CDR1 and CDR2 are MNHEY and SMNVEV (reference sequence). Method: immunoSEQ multiplex PCR; TCRdb's copy keeps in-frame clones and lacks some. The repertoire holds 50,000 to 70,000 clones, with 85% to 95% as singletons. The material sequenced was PBMCs. The chain combines TRBV27 with TRBJ1-4; D gene ambiguous. The sequence came from a woman aged 18-35 years in good health and CMV-seropositive. This CDR3 reads CASSLTPPGATNEKLFF. The CDR3 DNA reads as TGTGCCAGCAGTTTGACTCCCCCGGGTGCAACTAATGAAAAACTGTTTTTT.